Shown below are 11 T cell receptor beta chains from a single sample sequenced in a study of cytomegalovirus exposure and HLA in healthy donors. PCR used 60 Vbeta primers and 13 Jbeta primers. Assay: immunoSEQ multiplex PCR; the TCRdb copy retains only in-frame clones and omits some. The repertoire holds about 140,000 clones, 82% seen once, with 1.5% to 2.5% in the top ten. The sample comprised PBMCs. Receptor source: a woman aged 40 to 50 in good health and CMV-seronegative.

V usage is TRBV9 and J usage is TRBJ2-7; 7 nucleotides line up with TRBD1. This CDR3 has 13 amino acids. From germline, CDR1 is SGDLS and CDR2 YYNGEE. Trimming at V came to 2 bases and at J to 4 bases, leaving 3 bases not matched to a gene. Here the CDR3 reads CASSVRQGYEQYF. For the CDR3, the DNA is TGTGCCAGCAGCGTGAGACAGGGTTACGAGCAGTACTTC. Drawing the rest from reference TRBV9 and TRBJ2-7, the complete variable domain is DSGVTQTPKHLITATGQRVTLRCSPRSGDLSVYWYQQSLDQGLQFLIQYYNGEERAKGNILERFSAQQFPDLHSELNLSSLELGDSALYFCASSVRQGYEQYFGPGTRLTVT.

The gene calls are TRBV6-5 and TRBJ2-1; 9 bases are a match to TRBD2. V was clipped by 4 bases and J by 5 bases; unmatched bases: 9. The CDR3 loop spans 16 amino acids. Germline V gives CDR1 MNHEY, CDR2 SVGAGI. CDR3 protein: CASSSPTSGVHNEQFF. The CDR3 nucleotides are TGTGCCAGCAGTTCCCCGACTAGCGGAGTACACAATGAGCAGTTCTTC.

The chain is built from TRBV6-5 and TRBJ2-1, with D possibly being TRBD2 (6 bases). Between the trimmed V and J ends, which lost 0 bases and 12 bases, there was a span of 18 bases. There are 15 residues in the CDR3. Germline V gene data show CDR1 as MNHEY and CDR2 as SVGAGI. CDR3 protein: CASSYSGGTLGGQFF. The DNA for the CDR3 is TGTGCCAGCAGTTACTCTGGGGGGACCCTTGGGGGGCAGTTCTTC.

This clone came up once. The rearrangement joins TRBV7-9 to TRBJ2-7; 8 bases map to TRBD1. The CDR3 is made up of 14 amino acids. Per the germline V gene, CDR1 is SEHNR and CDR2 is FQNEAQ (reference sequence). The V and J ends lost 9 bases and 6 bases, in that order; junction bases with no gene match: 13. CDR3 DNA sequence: TGTGCCAGTCGGGGTGATGGACAGGGCTCCGAGCAGTACTTC. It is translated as CASRGDGQGSEQYF.

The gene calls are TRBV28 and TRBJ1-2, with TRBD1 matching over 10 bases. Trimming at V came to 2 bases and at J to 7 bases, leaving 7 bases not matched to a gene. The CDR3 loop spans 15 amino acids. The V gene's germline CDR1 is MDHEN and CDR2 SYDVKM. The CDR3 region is CASSLGDRGRGGYTF. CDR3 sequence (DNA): TGTGCCAGCAGTTTAGGAGACAGGGGGCGAGGTGGCTACACCTTC.

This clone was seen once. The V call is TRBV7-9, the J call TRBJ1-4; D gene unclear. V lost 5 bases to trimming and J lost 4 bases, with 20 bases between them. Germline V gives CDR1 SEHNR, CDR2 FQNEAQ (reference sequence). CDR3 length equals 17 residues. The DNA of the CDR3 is TGTGCCAGCAGCACCCCTCCATCCGACTGGGTTAATGAAAAACTGTTTTTT. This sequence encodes CASSTPPSDWVNEKLFF.

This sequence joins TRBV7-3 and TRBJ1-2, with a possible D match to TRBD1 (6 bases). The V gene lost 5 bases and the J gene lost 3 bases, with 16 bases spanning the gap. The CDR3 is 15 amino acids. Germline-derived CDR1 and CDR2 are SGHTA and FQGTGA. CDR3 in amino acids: CASSQTPDRYYGYTF. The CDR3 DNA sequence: TGTGCCAGCAGCCAGACCCCGGACAGATACTATGGCTACACCTTC.

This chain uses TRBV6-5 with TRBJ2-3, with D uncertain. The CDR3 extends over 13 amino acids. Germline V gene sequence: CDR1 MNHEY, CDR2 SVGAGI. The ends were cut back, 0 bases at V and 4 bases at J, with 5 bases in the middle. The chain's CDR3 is CASSYSSADTQYF. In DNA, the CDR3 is TGTGCCAGCAGTTACTCGTCAGCAGATACGCAGTATTTT.

The CDR3 bases are TGTGCCAGCAGCTTAACAGGGAAGGCATACGAGCAGTACTTC. Protein sequence: CASSLTGKAYEQYF. This chain joins TRBV7-9 and TRBJ2-7; the D gene is possibly TRBD1 (6 bases). Per germline, CDR1 SEHNR and CDR2 FQNEAQ (reference sequence). The CDR3 sequence is 14 residues long. Trimming cost V 2 bases and J 4 bases, with 12 bases left between them.

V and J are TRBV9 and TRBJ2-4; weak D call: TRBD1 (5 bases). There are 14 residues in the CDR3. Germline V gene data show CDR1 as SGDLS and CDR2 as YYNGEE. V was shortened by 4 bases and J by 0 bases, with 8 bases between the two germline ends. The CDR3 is CASSQGLAKNIQYF. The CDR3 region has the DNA TGTGCCAGCAGCCAGGGTCTAGCCAAAAACATTCAGTACTTC.

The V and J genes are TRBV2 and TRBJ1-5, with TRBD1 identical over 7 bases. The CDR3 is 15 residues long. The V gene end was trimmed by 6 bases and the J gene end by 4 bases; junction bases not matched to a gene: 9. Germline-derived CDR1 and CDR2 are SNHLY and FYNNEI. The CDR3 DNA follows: TGTGCCAGCAGGGAGGAGGCAGGGGGAAATCAGCCCCAGCATTTT. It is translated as CASREEAGGNQPQHF.